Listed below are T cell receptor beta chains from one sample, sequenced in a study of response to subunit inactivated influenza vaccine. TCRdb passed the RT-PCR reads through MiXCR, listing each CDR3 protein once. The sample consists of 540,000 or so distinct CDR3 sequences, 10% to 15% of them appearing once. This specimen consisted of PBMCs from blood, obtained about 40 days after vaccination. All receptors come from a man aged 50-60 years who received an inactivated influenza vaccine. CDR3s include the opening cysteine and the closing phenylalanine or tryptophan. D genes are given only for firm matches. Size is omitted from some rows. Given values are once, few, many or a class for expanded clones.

CSARGLAGGPYNEQFF,TGCAGTGCTAGAGGGCTAGCGGGGGGGCCATACAATGAGCAGTTCTTC,many,TRBJ2-1,TRBV20-1,TRBD2
CASSFPPTGTSGNTIYF,TGTGCCAGCAGCTTTCCGCCCACAGGGACCTCTGGAAACACCATATATTTT,-,TRBJ1-3,TRBV7-9,-
CASSLGGTSTQYF,TGTGCCAGCAGTTTAGGCGGCACTTCGACCCAGTACTTC,-,TRBJ2-5,TRBV27,-
CASSEALNYGYTF,TGTGCCAGCAGTGAAGCGCTGAACTATGGCTACACCTTC,many,TRBJ1-2,TRBV6-1,-
CATSSRTGVTEAFF,TGTGCCACCAGCTCTAGGACGGGGGTGACTGAAGCTTTCTTT,few,TRBJ1-1,TRBV15,-
CASSPPGTGETQYF,TGTGCCAGCAGTCCACCCGGGACAGGCGAGACCCAGTACTTC,many,TRBJ2-5,TRBV12-3/TRBV12-4,TRBD1
CASSLVTLGETQYF,TGTGCCAGCAGTTTGGTAACGCTCGGAGAGACCCAGTACTTC,many,TRBJ2-5,TRBV12-3/TRBV12-4,-
CSARDWKGTEAFF,TGCAGTGCTAGAGATTGGAAGGGCACTGAAGCTTTCTTT,-,TRBJ1-1,TRBV20-1,-
CASSQEWRQNYGYTF,TGCGCCAGCAGCCAAGAATGGCGACAGAACTATGGCTACACCTTC,many,TRBJ1-2,TRBV4-3,-
CASSPGTEDYEQYF,TGTGCCAGCAGCCCGGGGACAGAAGATTACGAGCAGTACTTC,-,TRBJ2-7,TRBV7-9,TRBD1
CASSQETGHSGNTIYF,TGTGCCAGCAGCCAGGAAACAGGGCACTCTGGAAACACCATATATTTT,few,TRBJ1-3,TRBV4-2,-
CSARDPLAGGFNEQFF,TGCAGTGCTAGAGATCCTCTAGCGGGAGGGTTTAATGAGCAGTTCTTC,-,TRBJ2-1,TRBV20-1,TRBD2
CASSHQRFGYETQYF,TGTGCCAGCAGCCACCAACGTTTCGGATATGAGACCCAGTACTTC,few,TRBJ2-5,TRBV3-1,-
CASSLAGDTGNTIYF,TGCGCCAGCAGCTTGGCAGGGGACACAGGAAACACCATATATTTT,few,TRBJ1-3,TRBV5-1,-
CASSFRGTGLYNEQFF,TGTGCCAGCAGCTTCCGGGGGACAGGATTATACAATGAGCAGTTCTTC,-,TRBJ2-1,TRBV11-2,TRBD1
CASSQDRGLGEQYF,TGTGCCAGCAGCCAAGACAGGGGGCTAGGCGAGCAGTACTTC,many,TRBJ2-7,TRBV4-2,TRBD1
CSARGGEGYNEQFF,TGCAGTGCTAGAGGAGGGGAGGGGTACAATGAGCAGTTCTTC,-,TRBJ2-1,TRBV20-1,TRBD2
CATSDSRAGNTEAFF,TGTGCCACCAGTGATTCAAGGGCGGGGAACACTGAAGCTTTCTTT,few,TRBJ1-1,TRBV24-1,-
CCARVTSGAYRRDEQFF,TGCTGTGCTAGAGTTACTAGCGGGGCCTACCGACGGGATGAGCAGTTCTTC,-,TRBJ2-1,TRBV20-1,TRBD2
CASSLAGGTFNEQFF,TGTGCCAGCAGCTTAGCGGGAGGGACATTCAATGAGCAGTTCTTC,-,TRBJ2-1,TRBV27,TRBD2
CASSPDTFFSGANVLTF,TGTGCCAGCAGTCCAGACACCTTCTTCTCTGGGGCCAACGTCCTGACTTTC,many,TRBJ2-6,TRBV12-3/TRBV12-4,-
CASSESTGGNNQPQHF,TGCGCCAGCAGTGAGTCCACAGGGGGCAACAATCAGCCCCAGCATTTT,few,TRBJ1-5,TRBV10-2,TRBD1
CATSEVTGTLSTQYF,TGTGCCACCAGTGAGGTAACAGGGACCCTCTCAACCCAGTACTTC,many,TRBJ2-5,TRBV24-1,-
CAISDEGGIYEQYF,TGTGCCATCAGTGATGAAGGGGGGATATACGAGCAGTACTTC,many,TRBJ2-7,TRBV10-3,-
CSATGGAGVINEQYF,TGCAGTGCTACAGGAGGGGCGGGAGTGATCAACGAGCAGTACTTC,few,TRBJ2-7,TRBV20-1,TRBD2
CSVEIGASYEQYF,TGCAGCGTTGAGATTGGGGCCTCCTACGAGCAGTACTTC,-,TRBJ2-7,TRBV29-1,-
CASSPTHGTGGEQYF,TGTGCCAGCAGTCCGACCCACGGGACAGGGGGCGAGCAGTACTTC,many,TRBJ2-7,TRBV12-3/TRBV12-4,TRBD1
CSARAPGQGHTEAFF,TGCAGTGCTAGGGCTCCGGGACAGGGGCACACTGAAGCTTTCTTT,few,TRBJ1-1,TRBV20-1,TRBD1
CASSHRFGNTEAFF,TGTGCCAGCAGCCACAGGTTTGGGAACACTGAAGCTTTCTTT,-,TRBJ1-1,TRBV16,-
CASIRAGAYNEQFF,TGTGCCAGCATCCGAGCGGGAGCCTACAATGAGCAGTTCTTC,few,TRBJ2-1,TRBV2,TRBD2
CASSLKPNTGELFF,TGTGCCAGCAGCTTAAAGCCCAACACCGGGGAGCTGTTTTTT,few,TRBJ2-2,TRBV7-2,-
CASSLATATYEQYF,TGCGCCAGCAGCCTGGCAACAGCTACCTACGAGCAGTACTTC,-,TRBJ2-7,TRBV5-1,-
CASSPIYGETDTQYF,TGTGCCAGCAGTCCCATTTACGGTGAGACAGATACGCAGTATTTT,-,TRBJ2-3,TRBV12-3/TRBV12-4,-
CASSLLGTSGRSYEQFF,TGTGCCAGCAGTTTATTAGGCACTAGCGGGAGGTCCTATGAGCAGTTCTTC,few,TRBJ2-1,TRBV27,TRBD2
CASSQIGTGNQETQYF,TGTGCCAGCAGCCAGATAGGGACAGGGAACCAAGAGACCCAGTACTTC,few,TRBJ2-5,TRBV12-3/TRBV12-4,TRBD1
CASSPPRAGFRQETQYF,TGTGCCAGCTCACCACCGCGAGCAGGGTTCAGGCAAGAGACCCAGTACTTC,few,TRBJ2-5,TRBV18,-
CASSPDGQVYGYTF,TGTGCCAGCAGTCCCGACGGACAAGTCTATGGCTACACCTTC,-,TRBJ1-2,TRBV12-3/TRBV12-4,-
CASSTQGDTEAFF,TGTGCCAGCAGTACCCAGGGAGACACTGAAGCTTTCTTT,-,TRBJ1-1,TRBV28,-
CASSLGLGQTDTQYF,TGTGCCAGCAGCTTGGGTTTGGGACAAACAGATACGCAGTATTTT,-,TRBJ2-3,TRBV5-6,-
CSVGTYISYEQYF,TGCAGCGTCGGGACTTACATATCCTACGAGCAGTACTTC,few,TRBJ2-7,TRBV29-1,-
CSATPGEKLFF,TGCAGTGCTACACCGGGGGAAAAACTGTTTTTT,few,TRBJ1-4,TRBV20-1,-